The following is a TCR beta chain sequence with its context. Antigen unknown. Trimming at V came to 5 bases and at J to 1 base, leaving 18 bases not matched to a gene. Germline V lookup: CDR1 GTSNPN, CDR2 SVGIG (reference sequence). This CDR3 region has 19 residues. 60 Vbeta and 13 Jbeta primers were used in PCR. Original methodology: In a later analysis, the count reached tens of millions of unique TCR beta chains, with approximately 11 million shared. Sequenced by immunoSEQ multiplex PCR; TCRdb stores in-frame clones only, minus some. The V and J calls and the clone size are those of that table, but D and trimming were determined from the DNA. The sample includes approximately 100,000 clones, around 84% of them seen just once. The source of the sample is a study of cytomegalovirus exposure and HLA in healthy donors. General study points: The study recorded 150 to 200 TCR beta chains that were cytomegalovirus-associated.

The sample comprised PBMCs. This sequence was found in a man between 35 and 55 years old in good health and CMV-seropositive. The rearrangement uses TRBV30 and TRBJ2-3; 10 bases are shared with TRBD2. Here the CDR3 reads CAWPLPGLAEPACTDTQYF. Written as DNA, the CDR3 is TGTGCCTGGCCACTTCCCGGACTAGCGGAGCCCGCATGCACAGATACGCAGTATTTT.